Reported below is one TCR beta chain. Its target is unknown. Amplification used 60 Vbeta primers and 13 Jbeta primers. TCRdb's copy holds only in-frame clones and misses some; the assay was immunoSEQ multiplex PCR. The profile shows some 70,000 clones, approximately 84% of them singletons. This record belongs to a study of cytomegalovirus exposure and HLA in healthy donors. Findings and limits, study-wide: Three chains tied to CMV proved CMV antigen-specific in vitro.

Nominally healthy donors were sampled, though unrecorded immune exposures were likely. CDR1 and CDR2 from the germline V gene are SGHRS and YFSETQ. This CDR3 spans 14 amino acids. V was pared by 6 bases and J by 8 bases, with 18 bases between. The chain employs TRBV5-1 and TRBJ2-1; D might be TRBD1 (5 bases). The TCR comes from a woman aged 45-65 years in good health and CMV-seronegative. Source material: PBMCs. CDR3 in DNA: TGCGCCAGCAATAAAGGGCAGGGTGCGTATGAGCAGTTCTTC. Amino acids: CASNKGQGAYEQFF. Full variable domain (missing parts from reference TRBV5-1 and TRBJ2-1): KAGVTQTPRYLIKTRGQQVTLSCSPISGHRSVSWYQQTPGQGLQFLFEYFSETQRNKGNFPGRFSGRQFSNSRSEMNVSTLELGDSALYLCASNKGQGAYEQFFGPGTRLTVL.